The 21 T cell receptor beta chains below come from one sample, sequenced in a study of CXCR3-negative and CXCR3-positive naive CD8 T cells. 5' RACE that incorporated UMI labels was used to prepare the TRB cDNA libraries. TCRdb re-called the 5' RACE reads; every CDR3 protein appears as one record, without DNA. The sample yields more than 50,000 distinct CDR3 sequences, of which the top ten take up about 1.6%. Specimen: naive CXCR3- CD8+ T cells from blood. Described subset: CD45RO-CCR7+CD27+CD95- naive CD8+ T cells lacking CXCR3 (TNR3-). All receptors derive from a human donor in good health. Some clones in this sample may be carry-over from other donors' samples.

The chain recombines TRBV28 with TRBJ2-7; TCRdb reports TRBD2, a call that lacks DNA to check it against. In germline, CDR1 is MDHEN, CDR2 SYDVKM. The CDR3 totals 13 residues. CDR3 sequence: CASWAGGLYEQYF.

CDR3: CASSMGQSPDQPQHF. This rearrangement joins TRBV19 to TRBJ1-5. The germline gives CDR1 LNHDA, CDR2 SQIVND (reference sequence). The CDR3 contains 15 residues.

The genes are TRBV12-3 or TRBV12-4 and TRBJ2-1; TCRdb gives TRBD1 as the D gene, but with no DNA this cannot be confirmed. The CDR3 runs to 12 residues. CDR3 in amino acids: CASSQGAPEQFF.

CDR3 protein: CASRWAGSYNQPQHF. The rearrangement links TRBV28 to TRBJ1-5. Germline V CDR1 and CDR2: MDHEN, SYDVKM. This CDR3 is 15 amino acids long.

The J gene is TRBJ2-2, the V gene TRBV7-9; the TCRdb D gene call, TRBD1, has no DNA to confirm it. The germline gives CDR1 SEHNR, CDR2 FQNEAQ (reference sequence). The CDR3 sequence is 16 residues long. The CDR3 sequence: CASSTRQGANTGELFF.

The rearrangement links TRBV29-1 to TRBJ2-7; TCRdb picks TRBD1, but there is no DNA to check that call. Germline V lookup: CDR1 SQVTM, CDR2 ANQGSEA. This CDR3 spans 12 amino acids. The CDR3 sequence: CSVSETGVEQYF.

The rearrangement links TRBV29-1 to TRBJ1-2; the D gene TCRdb calls, TRBD1, cannot be checked with no DNA. CDR3 length equals 13 residues. Germline V gene sequence: CDR1 SQVTM, CDR2 ANQGSEA. This CDR3 is CSVLTGGLYDYTF. The full variable domain, rest sourced from reference TRBV29-1 and TRBJ1-2, is SAVISQKPSRDICQRGTSLTIQCQVDSQVTMMFWYRQQPGQSLTLIATANQGSEATYESGFVIDKFPISRPNLTFSTLTVSNMSPEDSSIYLCSVLTGGLYDYTFGSGTRLTVV.

V gene TRBV5-5 combines with J gene TRBJ2-3; TCRdb names TRBD2, which stays unverified in the absence of DNA. Germline loops: CDR1 SGHKS, CDR2 YYEKEE (reference sequence). The length of the CDR3 is 14 residues. The CDR3 is CASSPPLPTDTQYF.

This chain connects TRBV28 to TRBJ2-7. From germline, CDR1 is MDHEN and CDR2 SYDVKM. This CDR3 is built from 13 residues. This chain's CDR3 is CASNLTPSYEQYF.

The genes are TRBV7-9 and TRBJ1-1; TCRdb's assignment of TRBD1 cannot be checked, as there is no DNA. Germline CDR1 reads SEHNR; CDR2 reads FQNEAQ (reference sequence). The CDR3 has 14 residues. The CDR3 loop reads CASSSDRGNTEAFF.

The chain has TRBV5-1 and TRBJ2-7; lacking DNA, the TRBD1 call made by TCRdb goes unchecked. This CDR3 spans 15 amino acids. Germline CDR1 SGHRS, CDR2 YFSETQ. The CDR3 reads CASSRPGQSSYEQYF.

This sequence joins TRBV28 and TRBJ2-5; TCRdb designates TRBD2, a call that cannot be tested without DNA. Looked up from germline, CDR1 is MDHEN and CDR2 is SYDVKM. This CDR3 is 14 amino acids long. CDR3 residues: CASSAGLVAEAQYF.

The gene calls are TRBV14 and TRBJ2-4; TCRdb indicates TRBD1, and absent DNA this call remains unverified. Per germline, CDR1 SGHDN and CDR2 FVKESK. CDR3 length: 16 residues. The CDR3 loop is CASSPLGSSPKNIQYF.

The J gene is TRBJ1-2, the V gene TRBV4-2. The CDR3 sequence is 12 residues long. Germline CDR1 reads LGHNA; CDR2 reads YNFKEQ. The CDR3 loop is CASSRRQDGYTF.

By frequency, this clonotype registers medium-sized. The chain joins TRBV5-6 to TRBJ2-1; TCRdb gives TRBD2 as the D gene, but with no DNA this cannot be confirmed. Germline CDR1 SGHDT, CDR2 YYEEEE. The CDR3 contains 16 residues. The CDR3 sequence: CASSLGRGRSFNEQFF.

The chain carries TRBV20-1 and TRBJ2-7; TCRdb selects TRBD2, and the lack of DNA leaves this call unchecked. The CDR3 runs to 17 residues. Germline CDR1 DFQATT, CDR2 SNEGSKA (reference sequence). The CDR3 protein is CSASTGTSGRDLYEQYF.

This rearrangement joins TRBV6-2 or TRBV6-3 to TRBJ2-7; TCRdb gives TRBD1 as the D gene, but with no DNA this cannot be confirmed. The CDR3 is 15 amino acids. Germline V lookup: CDR1 MNHEY, CDR2 SVGEGT. The CDR3 sequence: CASSIFDRGNYEQYF.

The rearrangement joins TRBV29-1 to TRBJ2-1. Germline lookup yields CDR1 SQVTM and CDR2 ANQGSEA. This CDR3 is 14 amino acids long. This CDR3 is CSVVSQSSYNEQFF.

The V gene is TRBV4-3, the J gene TRBJ2-2; the D call of TRBD1 rests on TCRdb alone, since no DNA is present to check it. The CDR3 consists of 15 residues. CDR1 and CDR2 (germline): LGHNA, YSLEER. This chain's CDR3 is CASSQDRVITGELFF.

The genes are TRBV28 and TRBJ2-5; TCRdb's D gene call, TRBD1, goes unchecked for lack of DNA. Germline assignment: CDR1 MDHEN and CDR2 SYDVKM. The CDR3 loop spans 12 amino acids. The CDR3 protein is CASSPGAETQYF.

The CDR3 here is CSASEGASGELFF. The rearrangement joins TRBV29-1 to TRBJ2-2; absent DNA, TCRdb's TRBD1 call cannot be checked. From germline, CDR1 is SQVTM and CDR2 ANQGSEA. This CDR3 is 13 amino acids long.